The 5 T cell receptor beta chains presented below share a single source sample, sequenced in a study of tissue T cells after allogeneic stem cell transplantation. Using immunoSEQ multiplex PCR, the repertoire was profiled, and TCRdb retains in-frame clones only, with some absent. This sample has about 10,000 clones, with over 55% found just once. Sequenced material: tissue from the jejunum, taken at autopsy. The receptors stem from a woman aged 18 to 49 with breast cancer.

The chain is built from TRBV5-1 and TRBJ2-2; D is unclear. The CDR3 contains 13 residues. V shed 4 bases and J shed 6 bases, with 10 bases lying between them. CDR1 is SGHRS, CDR2 YFSETQ, per germline. In DNA, the CDR3 is TGCGCCAGCAGCCGGAGTATGTCCGGGGAGCTGTTTTTT. Amino acid sequence: CASSRSMSGELFF.

The V call is TRBV28, the J call TRBJ2-1; the D gene is possibly TRBD2 (6 bases). Per the germline V gene, CDR1 is MDHEN and CDR2 is SYDVKM. The V gene lost 10 bases and the J gene lost 0 bases, with 22 bases spanning the gap. This CDR3 is built from 17 residues. CDR3 coding DNA: TGTGCCACCATAGGTGGGGATGGGGGGAGCTCCTACAATGAGCAGTTCTTC. Translated: CATIGGDGGSSYNEQFF. Full variable domain (remainder filled in from reference TRBV28 and TRBJ2-1): DVKVTQSSRYLVKRTGEKVFLECVQDMDHENMFWYRQDPGLGLRLIYFSYDVKMKEKGDIPEGYSVSREKKERFSLILESASTNQTSMYLCATIGGDGGSSYNEQFFGPGTRLTVL.

The genes are TRBV5-6 and TRBJ2-7; 11 positions agree with TRBD1. Germline CDR1 is SGHDT and CDR2 is YYEEEE. The CDR3 is 16 amino acids. V was pared by 0 bases and J by 3 bases, with 5 bases of the junction left unmatched. Written as DNA, the CDR3 is TGTGCCAGCAGCTTGGGCGGGACAGGGGGATTCTACGAGCAGTACTTC. Translating gives CASSLGGTGGFYEQYF.

This clone is judged medium-sized (0.01 to 0.1%). This chain uses TRBV3-1 (or the pseudogene TRBV3-2) with TRBJ2-7; TRBD1 matches 8 bases. Looked up from germline, CDR1 is LGHDT and CDR2 is YNNKEL (reference sequence). V dropped 8 bases and J dropped 2; count of bases not matched to a gene: 5. This CDR3 has 13 amino acids. The DNA for the CDR3 is TGTGCCAGCCTCGGACAGGGAGCCTACGAGCAGTACTTC. It encodes CASLGQGAYEQYF.

In this sample, this clone is medium-sized. The chain combines TRBV28 with TRBJ1-5, with D perhaps matching TRBD1 (5 bases). With 2 bases removed from V and 2 bases from J, the gap between germline ends came to 10 bases. The CDR3 covers 15 residues. Germline V gene lookup returns CDR1 MDHEN and CDR2 SYDVKM. The CDR3: CASSLPGAGNQPQHF. DNA of the CDR3: TGTGCCAGCAGTTTACCCGGGGCAGGCAATCAGCCCCAGCATTTT.